This TCR beta chain was captured by sequencing in a study of CD8 T cells in Susac syndrome. Reverse transcription of roughly 0.5 to 1 ug RNA was carried out with random hexamers. TCRdb re-derived calls from the immunoSEQ multiplex PCR reads in MiXCR, one entry per CDR3 protein. The table records just under 95,000 distinct CDR3 sequences, roughly 94% of them present only once. Germline V gives CDR1 SGHTA, CDR2 FQGNSA. Between the trimmed V and J ends, which lost 0 bases and 8 bases, there was a span of 7 bases. This CDR3 contains 12 residues. This chain uses TRBV7-2 with TRBJ1-1, with unresolved D. Sequencing input: CD4+ T cells from PBMCs. The source is a human donor with Susac syndrome. CDR3 protein: CASSLALGEAFF. CDR3 sequence (DNA): TGTGCCAGCAGCTTAGCGCTGGGGGAAGCTTTCTTT.